This is a list of T cell receptor beta chains from one sample in a study of CD8 T cells in Susac syndrome. Via MiXCR, TCRdb re-called the immunoSEQ multiplex PCR reads, giving one row per CDR3 protein. The sample consists of under 200,000 distinct CDR3 sequences, approximately 95% of them appearing once. The material sequenced was CD4+ T cells from PBMCs. These receptors were obtained from a human donor in good health. The CDR3 runs from the conserved cysteine through the conserved F or W. A D gene is named only where the DNA matches it firmly. A row's size may be missing; if present it is once, few, many or a size class.

clone_size d_call j_call cdr3_length v_call cdr3_aa cdr3_nt
once TRBD1 TRBJ2-4 13 TRBV5-1 CASGGTGGSIQYF TGCGCCAGCGGTGGGACAGGGGGCAGCATTCAGTACTTC
NA NA TRBJ2-7 14 TRBV11-2 CASNTGQVLYEQYF TGTGCCAGCAATACGGGGCAGGTACTATACGAGCAGTACTTC
NA TRBD2 TRBJ2-1 16 TRBV30 CAWSPGGGRASNEQFF TGTGCCTGGAGCCCCGGTGGCGGGAGGGCCAGTAATGAGCAGTTCTTC
NA NA TRBJ1-1 15 TRBV20-1 CSYGPQLRLNTEAFF TGCAGTTATGGCCCACAACTGAGATTGAACACTGAAGCTTTCTTT
NA NA TRBJ2-3 13 TRBV12-5 CASGLGGPDTQYF TGTGCTAGTGGTTTGGGAGGACCAGATACGCAGTATTTT
NA TRBD1 TRBJ1-2 13 TRBV6-5 CASSSRTGRGYTF TGTGCCAGCAGTAGCCGGACAGGCCGAGGCTACACCTTC
NA NA TRBJ2-2 15 TRBV9 CASSVRPRDTGELFF TGTGCCAGCAGCGTCCGGCCCCGAGACACCGGGGAGCTGTTTTTT
once NA TRBJ1-1 10 TRBV29-1 CSVHENEAFF TGCAGCGTACACGAGAATGAAGCTTTCTTT
NA NA TRBJ1-1 16 TRBV30 CAWSVWGVGSNTEAFF TGTGCCTGGAGTGTATGGGGAGTTGGCTCGAACACTGAAGCTTTCTTT
NA TRBD1 TRBJ1-1 13 TRBV28 CASSLSGDREAFF TGTGCCAGCAGTTTATCTGGGGACAGAGAAGCTTTCTTT
NA NA TRBJ2-2 16 TRBV12-3/TRBV12-4 CASSLAQGRVAGELFF TGTGCCAGCAGTTTAGCCCAAGGAAGGGTCGCCGGGGAGCTGTTTTTT
NA TRBD1 TRBJ2-1 14 TRBV7-2 CASSSRTGSREQFF TGTGCCAGCAGCTCACGGACAGGGTCGAGGGAGCAGTTCTTC
NA NA TRBJ2-5 13 TRBV29-1 CSPWNRAEETQYF TGCAGCCCGTGGAACAGGGCTGAAGAGACCCAGTACTTC
NA NA TRBJ1-5 14 TRBV7-9 CASSPGNGDQPQHF TGTGCCAGCAGCCCGGGGAACGGGGATCAGCCCCAGCATTTT
NA NA TRBJ1-1 15 TRBV14 CASSSIEGGHTEAFF TGTGCCAGCAGCTCCATAGAAGGGGGACACACTGAAGCTTTCTTT
NA TRBD1 TRBJ1-1 13 TRBV7-2 CASSLDRGRVAFF TGTGCCAGCAGCTTAGACAGGGGGCGCGTAGCTTTCTTT
NA NA TRBJ2-7 13 TRBV3-1 CASSHPGTHEQYF TGTGCCAGCAGCCACCCGGGTACCCACGAGCAGTACTTC
NA TRBD1 TRBJ2-3 16 TRBV5-4 CASSWDRNSGTDTQYF TGTGCCAGCAGCTGGGACAGGAATAGTGGAACAGATACGCAGTATTTT